This T cell receptor beta chain derives from a study of TIL therapy for anti-PD-1-resistant metastatic lung cancer. At the level of the study: Progressing patients received lymphodepletion, expanded TIL infusion and IL-2. Median tumor mutation burden was roughly 1.4 mutations per megabase.

The libraries were made with immunoSEQ v3. Some clones are missing from TCRdb's copy, which holds only in-frame ones; the method was immunoSEQ multiplex PCR. The sample includes approximately 10,000 clones, about 80% of them seen just once. This clone was observed a single time. Its matching antigen is unknown. The time point denotes: pre-treatment sample, taken before nivolumab and TIL therapy. CDR1 and CDR2 from the germline V gene are ENHRY and SYGVKD. Trimming removed 6 bases from V and 5 bases from J; junction bases left unmatched: 4. The CDR3 consists of 14 residues. Study-wide points: Infused TIL clonotypes partially replaced the baseline blood repertoire, then decayed over months.

This rearrangement joins TRBV10-3 to TRBJ2-1, with 10 bases fitting TRBD2. The input for sequencing was blood, taken at baseline. This clonotype originated in a person between 30 and 79 years old with non-small cell lung cancer. CDR3 sequence (DNA): TGTGCCATCAGCGGGCTAGCGGGAGACAATGAGCAGTTCTTC. It codes for CAISGLAGDNEQFF.